The present TCR beta chain was sequenced within a study of blood T cells in healthy people across ages. Note on this clonotype: Its antigen remains unidentified.

A J-beta primer mix and a sample-barcoded 5' primer were used in a second PCR of about 7 to 12 cycles. A template-switch adaptor containing 12 random nucleotides labeled each cDNA molecule. TCRdb fed the 5' RACE reads into MiXCR, producing one record per CDR3 protein. The repertoire has 700,000 to 950,000 distinct CDR3 sequences, approximately 39% of them found once; the top ten carry 20% to 25%. General observations from the study: Diversity estimates drawn from one million T cells were deemed underestimates. In older individuals, TCR beta diversity per million T cells was lower, falling roughly linearly with age.

Roughly 10 milliliters of peripheral blood were drawn from each donor. The sequence was obtained from a woman aged 60-75 years in good health. Sequencing was carried out using blood.

The CDR3 DNA is TGTGCCAGCAGCTTAGGTCCGACGAACACAGATACGCAGTATTTT. Its translation: CASSLGPTNTDTQYF. The genes are TRBV7-7 and TRBJ2-3; no clear D. Looked up from germline, CDR1 is SSHAT and CDR2 is FNYEAQ (reference sequence). The germline V and J ends were trimmed by 1 base and 2 bases, with 10 bases remaining between them. CDR3 length: 15 residues.